This T cell receptor (beta chain) was recovered during a study of T cell responses to AZD1222 COVID-19 vaccine. In its sample, this clone was seen a few times. Its antigen is still unknown. This CDR3 contains 13 residues. The germline V gene encodes CDR1 GTSNPN and CDR2 SVGIG (reference sequence). The V gene lost 5 bases and the J gene lost 7 bases, with 14 bases spanning the gap. Clones were read by immunoSEQ multiplex PCR, and TCRdb kept only the in-frame ones, dropping some. The data show about 130,000 clones, roughly 90% seen once. Study-wide findings and caveats: Baseline serostatus was positive in only six AZD1222 recipients. Researchers took repertoire samples only after the peak T cell response had come. Donors were largely white British and mainly female; clonal diversity was possibly underestimated.

The specimen was peripheral blood, collected on day 0 of AZD1222 vaccination. This chain links TRBV30 with TRBJ2-2; D is undetermined. The receptor was isolated from an adult in good health. CDR3 nucleotides: TGTGCCTGGGCACCGAGGCTAAGCGGGGAGCTGTTTTTT. As protein: CAWAPRLSGELFF.